Listed below are T cell receptor beta chains from one sample, sequenced in a study of cytomegalovirus exposure and HLA in healthy donors. Repertoires were generated with immunoSEQ multiplex PCR, while TCRdb's copy carries only in-frame clones and drops some. The sample consists of 140,000 or so clones, around 82% of them appearing once. Sequences were obtained from PBMCs. The receptors originated from a woman younger than 30 in good health and CMV-seropositive. Each CDR3 is given with its conserved first and last residue. A D gene is named only where the DNA matches it firmly. Clone size is not always given. Where it is, it says once, few, many or a class for expanded clones.

CASRPQGSGNTIYF	TGTGCCAGCAGGCCACAGGGGAGTGGAAACACCATATATTTT	TRBD1	NA	TRBV6-4	TRBJ1-3	14
CASSPTATAGGYTF	TGTGCCAGTAGTCCGACCGCGACGGCAGGAGGCTACACCTTC	NA	NA	TRBV19	TRBJ1-2	14
CASSGAWEAFF	TGTGCCAGCAGTGGGGCGTGGGAAGCTTTCTTT	NA	few	TRBV6-1	TRBJ1-1	11
CASSPPGGGRESYTF	TGTGCCAGCAGTCCCCCGGGTGGAGGTCGCGAAAGCTACACCTTC	NA	NA	TRBV27	TRBJ1-2	15
CASSFIYSPIYNEQFF	TGTGCCAGCAGTTTTATTTACAGCCCCATATACAATGAGCAGTTCTTC	NA	NA	TRBV28	TRBJ2-1	16
CASSSRLNPSARGTEAFF	TGTGCCAGCAGCTCCCGTCTTAACCCCTCTGCCAGGGGAACTGAAGCTTTCTTT	NA	NA	TRBV7-2	TRBJ1-1	18
CAGRRLAGGPTGELFF	TGTGCCGGCAGGCGACTAGCGGGGGGCCCCACCGGGGAGCTGTTTTTT	TRBD2	NA	TRBV28	TRBJ2-2	16
CASSQISGVTRDTQYF	TGTGCCAGCAGCCAGATAAGCGGGGTAACGAGGGATACGCAGTATTTT	TRBD2	NA	TRBV14	TRBJ2-3	16
CASSTRGNSGNTGELFF	TGTGCCAGCAGCACCCGGGGAAATAGCGGAAACACCGGGGAGCTGTTTTTT	NA	NA	TRBV4-2	TRBJ2-2	17
CASIGDGYEQYF	TGTGCCAGCATAGGAGATGGGTACGAGCAGTACTTC	NA	NA	TRBV28	TRBJ2-7	12
CASSPDRDQPQHF	TGTGCCAGCAGCCCAGACAGAGATCAGCCCCAGCATTTT	NA	NA	TRBV11-2	TRBJ1-5	13
CASSEGQRGYEQYF	TGTGCCAGCAGTGAAGGTCAGAGAGGCTACGAGCAGTACTTC	NA	NA	TRBV6-1	TRBJ2-7	14
CASSPGGGEETQYF	TGTGCCAGCAGCCCGGGGGGTGGGGAAGAGACCCAGTACTTC	TRBD2	NA	TRBV11-3	TRBJ2-5	14
CASSYPGGTNTGELFF	TGTGCCAGCTCGTATCCAGGGGGAACGAACACCGGGGAGCTGTTTTTT	TRBD1	NA	TRBV18	TRBJ2-2	16
CASSETNTDTQYF	TGTGCCAGCAGCGAAACTAACACAGATACGCAGTATTTT	NA	NA	TRBV5-4	TRBJ2-3	13
CASSLDFSQPQHF	TGTGCCAGCAGCTTAGATTTTAGTCAGCCCCAGCATTTT	NA	NA	TRBV11-2	TRBJ1-5	13
CASTSGDYSYNEQFF	TGTGCCAGCACTTCAGGGGACTACTCCTACAATGAGCAGTTCTTC	NA	NA	TRBV6-5	TRBJ2-1	15
CASSERQTPSGNTIYF	TGTGCCAGCAGCGAACGACAGACTCCCTCTGGAAACACCATATATTTT	NA	NA	TRBV7-9	TRBJ1-3	16
CAISESMNEQFF	TGTGCCATCAGTGAGTCTATGAATGAGCAGTTCTTC	NA	NA	TRBV10-3	TRBJ2-1	12
CASSLQTGPISPYEQYF	TGTGCCAGCAGCTTGCAGACAGGACCGATCTCTCCCTACGAGCAGTACTTC	NA	NA	TRBV5-6	TRBJ2-7	17
CASRVLAGGPRGEQYF	TGTGCCAGCAGGGTCCTAGCGGGGGGGCCGAGAGGTGAGCAGTACTTC	TRBD2	NA	TRBV27	TRBJ2-5	16
CASSMSRGAISGANVLTF	TGTGCCAGCAGCATGAGCAGGGGCGCTATCTCTGGGGCCAACGTCCTGACTTTC	NA	once	TRBV21-1	TRBJ2-6	18
CASSQPGAGGRETQYF	TGTGCCAGCAGCCAGCCTGGGGCGGGGGGCCGAGAGACCCAGTACTTC	TRBD2	once	TRBV4-2	TRBJ2-5	16
CASSTGEQVYEQYF	TGCGCCAGCAGTACAGGGGAGCAGGTTTACGAGCAGTACTTC	TRBD1	NA	TRBV5-1	TRBJ2-7	14
CASSLAPIRGGEQYF	TGCGCCAGCAGCTTGGCTCCGATAAGGGGTGGCGAGCAGTACTTC	NA	NA	TRBV5-1	TRBJ2-7	15
CASSPPTGTSGKETQYF	TGTGCCAGCTCACCACCCACCGGGACTAGCGGTAAAGAGACCCAGTACTTC	TRBD2	NA	TRBV18	TRBJ2-5	17